One T cell receptor beta chain is described in this entry. Its antigen is currently not known. No quality values exist for individual bases; no much larger clone is one base distant. The immunoSEQ Assay, a bias-controlled multiplex PCR, was used to amplify TCRbeta CDR3 regions from genomic DNA. The study's own analysis went as follows. The number of nucleated cells in each sample was estimated from the amplification of reference gene primers within the assay. To quantify the absolute abundance of each unique TCRbeta CDR3 rearrangement, sequence reads were collapsed and filtered. For each sample, productive Simpson clonality was calculated as the square root of Simpson's diversity index over productive rearrangements. TCRdb holds this immuneACCESS table with in-frame rearrangements only. Some clones are missing; in checked studies, unresolved V genes explain under half, and the rest has no known cause. V, J and clone size reflect that table, while D and trimming were determined from the DNA. This sample is represented by 200,000 to 300,000 clones; 70% to 90% of them were singletons. The biggest ten clones account for around 1.4% of the sample.

V trim: 6 bases; J trim: 9 bases; unmatched bases: 12. CDR1 and CDR2 are drawn from the germline V gene: SNHLY, FYNNEI. The CDR3 spans 15 residues, from the cysteine through the phenylalanine. Just CDR3 DNA is preserved here, 45 bases in frame from base 1. The data belong to a study of blood T cell repertoires in COVID-19 (dated by TCRdb to the early 2020s). Describing the broader study: The collaborator samples originated in the United States, Italy and Spain and spanned the acute and convalescent phases of COVID-19. The prospective study material was composed of cDNA or gDNA derived from T cells, B-cell-depleted T cells, or PBMCs. Subjects who had been exposed to COVID-19, were actively infected with it, or had recovered from it provided the deeply sampled blood TCRbeta repertoires that made up the dataset. The repertoires were made available in a free public database intended to serve as a resource for research on the immune response to SARS-CoV-2. Samples came from the ongoing ImmuneRACE study (first 160 participants) plus 1,254 subjects from 6 global collaborators. A de-identified subject ID, COVID-19 status, age in years and sex were almost always included in the sample metadata. Where HLA class I and class II types were available, the types were taken from metadata supplied by the sample provider, not from assay-based typing.

Each collaborating institution followed its own protocols to collect whole blood in K2EDTA tubes. Collaborator samples were shipped for TCRbeta analysis as frozen whole blood, isolated PBMCs, or DNA extracted from either sample type. General findings and caveats noted by the study authors: Clinical and demographic metadata were provided uncurated, with the amount varying by source and participant.

Sequences were obtained from peripheral blood. The receptor was derived from a man of 80 years or more with acute or convalescent COVID-19. The V and J segments used are TRBV2 and TRBJ2-1, and 9 junction bases match TRBD2. The CDR3 reads CASRRLAGVSGEQFF. Read as DNA, the sequence is TGTGCCAGCAGGCGATTAGCGGGAGTCTCGGGTGAGCAGTTCTTC.